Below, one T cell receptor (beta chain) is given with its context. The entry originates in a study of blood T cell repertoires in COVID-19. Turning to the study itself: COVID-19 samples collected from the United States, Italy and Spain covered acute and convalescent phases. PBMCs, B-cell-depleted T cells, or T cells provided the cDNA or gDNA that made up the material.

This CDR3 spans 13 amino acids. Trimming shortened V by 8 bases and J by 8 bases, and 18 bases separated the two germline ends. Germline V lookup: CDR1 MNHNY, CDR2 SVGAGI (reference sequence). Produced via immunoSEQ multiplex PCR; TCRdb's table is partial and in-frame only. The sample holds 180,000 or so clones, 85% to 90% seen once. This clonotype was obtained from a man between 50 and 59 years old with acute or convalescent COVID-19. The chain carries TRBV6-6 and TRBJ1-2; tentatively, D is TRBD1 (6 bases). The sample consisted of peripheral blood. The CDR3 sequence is CASRPTYRDGYTF. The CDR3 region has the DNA TGTGCCAGCCGGCCGACCTACAGGGACGGCTACACCTTC.